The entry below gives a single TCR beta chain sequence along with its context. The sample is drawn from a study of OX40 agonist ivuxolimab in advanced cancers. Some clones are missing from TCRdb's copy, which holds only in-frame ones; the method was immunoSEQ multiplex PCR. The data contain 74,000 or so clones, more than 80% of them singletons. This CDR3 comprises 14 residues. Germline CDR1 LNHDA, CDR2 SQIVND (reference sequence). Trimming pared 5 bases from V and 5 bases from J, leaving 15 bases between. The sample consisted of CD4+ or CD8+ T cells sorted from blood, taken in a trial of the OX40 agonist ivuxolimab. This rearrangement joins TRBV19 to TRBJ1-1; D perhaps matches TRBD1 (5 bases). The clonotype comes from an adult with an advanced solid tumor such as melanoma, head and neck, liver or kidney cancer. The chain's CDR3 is CASSDGGRATEAFF. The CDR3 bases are TGTGCCAGTAGTGATGGTGGCAGGGCGACTGAAGCTTTCTTT.